This T cell receptor beta chain is drawn from a study of identical twins. General study findings and limits: The study based its conclusions on cross-sectional statistical analysis and did not follow the same donors.

Every one of the donors was a healthy Caucasian. TCRdb reprocessed the 5' RACE reads with MiXCR, giving one entry per CDR3 protein. The repertoire has 510,000 or so distinct CDR3 sequences, about 16% of them found once; the top ten carry less than 0.5%. There are 16 residues in the CDR3. V shed 0 bases, J shed 3 bases, and the junction held 5 bases outside the gene matches. There are a few counts of this clonotype. Its antigen is undetermined. These data also formed part of another study, on yellow fever vaccine responses in identical twins.

Sequencing used CD4+ T cells sorted from blood. The receptor was isolated from a woman between 18 and 29 years old in good health. The chain employs TRBV12-3 or TRBV12-4 and TRBJ2-4, with TRBD2 matching 7 bases. Here the CDR3 reads CASSLAGGRGKNIQYF. The DNA of the CDR3 is TGTGCCAGCAGTTTAGCGGGAGGGAGGGGCAAAAACATTCAGTACTTC.